The clone carrying this T cell receptor beta chain occurred many times. This may stem from a read error, because a much larger clone lies one nucleotide away. The data are from a study of tumor-infiltrating lymphocytes in oesophageal squamous cell carcinoma. TCRdb passed the PCR reads through MiXCR, listing each CDR3 protein once. The sample holds about 21,000 distinct CDR3 sequences, approximately 40% seen once. This TCR came from a male donor with esophageal squamous cell carcinoma. The sample was esophageal tumor tissue.

CDR3 sequence (DNA): TGTGCCAGCAGCTACTCCGGGACACAGAGCTCCTACAATGAGCAGTACTTC. The encoded protein is CASSYSGTQSSYNEQYF. This chain links TRBV7-3 with TRBJ2-1; tentatively, D is TRBD1 (6 bases). TRBJ2-7 explains the end of the DNA better; the J call may be wrong. From germline, CDR1 is SGHTA and CDR2 FQGTGA. The CDR3 sequence is 17 residues long.